The rows below give T cell receptor beta chains drawn from one sample of a study of beta chain features in type 1 diabetes. Data came from immunoSEQ multiplex PCR; TCRdb stores just in-frame clones and leaves some out. The top ten hold 0.044% of the sample, which has fewer than 350,000 clones, roughly a fifth seen once. Sequenced material: naive CD4+ T cells from blood. The origin of the receptors is a woman under 30 in good health. CDR3s include the opening cysteine and the closing phenylalanine or tryptophan. D genes are given only for firm matches. Clone size appears in some rows only: once, few, many, or a class for an expanded clone.

13	-	TRBJ1-4	TRBV4-1	few	TGCGCCAGCAGCCAAGTTGGCGGTGAAAAACTGTTTTTT	CASSQVGGEKLFF
15	TRBD2	TRBJ2-4	TRBV11-1	few	TGTGCCAGCAGCTTAGCTAGCGGGAGCATGAACATTCAGTACTTC	CASSLASGSMNIQYF
16	-	TRBJ2-1	TRBV21-1	-	TGTGCCAGCAGCAAAGGACCCGCGGCCCGTGACAATGAGCAGTTCTTC	CASSKGPAARDNEQFF
15	TRBD1	TRBJ2-5	TRBV6-1	-	TGTGCCAGCAGTGAAGGACAGGGGGCTGCAGAGACCCAGTACTTC	CASSEGQGAAETQYF
15	TRBD1	TRBJ1-2	TRBV5-4	few	TGTGCCAGCAGACCCAGACAGGGGTCGGGCTATGGCTACACCTTC	CASRPRQGSGYGYTF
17	-	TRBJ2-3	TRBV12-5	-	TGTGCTAGTGGTTTGGGCCTTCAGGGGCCTAGCACAGATACGCAGTATTTT	CASGLGLQGPSTDTQYF
12	-	TRBJ2-7	TRBV5-1	few	TGCGCCAGCAGACAACAGGGCTACGAGCAGTACTTC	CASRQQGYEQYF
15	-	TRBJ2-2	TRBV5-1	few	TGCGCCAGCAGCTTGGTAGCAGGGCGCACCGGGGAGCTGTTTTTT	CASSLVAGRTGELFF
13	-	TRBJ1-1	TRBV9	few	TGTGCCAGCAGCGTAGCCAAGAACACTGAAGCTTTCTTT	CASSVAKNTEAFF
12	-	TRBJ2-3	TRBV5-1	-	TGCGCCAGCAGCTTGGTCGGTGGAGCGCAGTATTTT	CASSLVGGAQYF
13	-	TRBJ1-5	TRBV7-3	-	TGTGCCAGCAGCTTGGGACCGGGAGGGCCCCAGCATTTT	CASSLGPGGPQHF
13	-	TRBJ2-7	TRBV30	few	TGTGCCTGGAGTGCATACAGGGGGGGCGAGCAGTACTTC	CAWSAYRGGEQYF
14	-	TRBJ2-3	TRBV5-4	few	TGTGCCAGCAGCGCGGCGGCTAACACAGATACGCAGTATTTT	CASSAAANTDTQYF
15	TRBD1	TRBJ1-5	TRBV5-1	-	TGCGCCAGCAGCCCGGGACAGGGGTTCAATCAGCCCCAGCATTTT	CASSPGQGFNQPQHF
14	TRBD2	TRBJ2-1	TRBV2	few	TGTGCCACCAGAAGGACTAGCCCCTTGGATGAGCAGTTCTTC	CATRRTSPLDEQFF
13	TRBD2	TRBJ2-5	TRBV11-3	-	TGTGCCAGCAGCTACGGGGGGGAGGAGACCCAGTACTTC	CASSYGGEETQYF
15	-	TRBJ2-1	TRBV4-3	few	TGCGCCAGCAGCCAAGATCGGGATCTTTTCAGTGAGCAGTTCTTC	CASSQDRDLFSEQFF
15	-	TRBJ2-1	TRBV25-1	few	TGTGCCAGCAACGCGCTTATTGGACAGTCCAATGAGCAGTTCTTC	CASNALIGQSNEQFF
15	-	TRBJ1-2	TRBV30	few	TGTGCCTGGAGTGTATTTCCTTCAGGGAACTATGGCTACACCTTC	CAWSVFPSGNYGYTF
12	TRBD2	TRBJ2-7	TRBV30	few	TGTGCCTGGAGCCCGGGCGGGAGCGAGCAGTACTTC	CAWSPGGSEQYF
15	TRBD1	TRBJ2-7	TRBV18	few	TGTGCCAGCTCACCAAAGGGACAGGGGGCCTACGAGCAGTACTTC	CASSPKGQGAYEQYF
14	-	TRBJ1-1	TRBV6-5	few	TGTGCCAGTTCGAACAGGGCATTAAGCACTGAAGCTTTCTTT	CASSNRALSTEAFF
17	-	TRBJ2-5	TRBV5-1	few	TGCGCCAGCAGCTTGGGGGCCCAGTCCCCCTTCGGAGAGACCCAGTACTTC	CASSLGAQSPFGETQYF
13	-	TRBJ1-6	TRBV5-1	few	TGCGCCAGCACGTCAGGGGTGAATTCACCCCTCCACTTT	CASTSGVNSPLHF
15	-	TRBJ1-2	TRBV4-2	few	TGTGCCAGCAGCCAAGATCCCGGTGATATGTATGGCTACACCTTC	CASSQDPGDMYGYTF
10	-	TRBJ2-3	TRBV20-1	-	TGCAGTGCGGTTCAGAATACGCAGTATTTT	CSAVQNTQYF
15	TRBD1	TRBJ1-2	TRBV5-1	few	TGCGCCAGCAGCCCGTGGACAGGTCCTAACTATGGCTACACCTTC	CASSPWTGPNYGYTF
11	-	TRBJ2-2	TRBV29-1	few	TGCAGCGCTCGAGGCACCGGGGAGCTGTTTTTT	CSARGTGELFF
14	-	TRBJ2-7	TRBV2	-	TGTGCCAGCAGTGCCATATCGGGATCGGGGGAGCAGTACTTC	CASSAISGSGEQYF
17	-	TRBJ2-1	TRBV4-3	few	TGCGCCAGCAGCCAAGATCAGGCGGGGGCCTCCTACAATGAGCAGTTCTTC	CASSQDQAGASYNEQFF
15	TRBD2	TRBJ2-1	TRBV5-1	-	TGCGCCAGCAGCTTGGAGGGACTACTCTACAATGAGCAGTTCTTC	CASSLEGLLYNEQFF
14	-	TRBJ2-7	TRBV7-9	-	TGTGCCAGCAGCCGGACAGTGGGAGCCTACGAGCAGTACTTC	CASSRTVGAYEQYF
15	-	TRBJ1-2	TRBV5-1	few	TGCGCCAGCAGCTCGGACGGCGGGGCTAACTATGGCTACACCTTC	CASSSDGGANYGYTF
13	-	TRBJ2-2	TRBV9	few	TGTGCCAGCAGCGCAGTAAACACCGGGGAGCTGTTTTTT	CASSAVNTGELFF
19	TRBD1	TRBJ1-2	TRBV5-1	-	TGCGCCAGCAGCCCAACACCTAGTGGGACAGGTATTTTCGACTATGGCTACACCTTC	CASSPTPSGTGIFDYGYTF
15	-	TRBJ2-5	TRBV9	few	TGTGCCAGCAGCGCCGGGGTTGGATTCGGAGAGACCCAGTACTTC	CASSAGVGFGETQYF
12	TRBD1	TRBJ1-1	TRBV30	-	TGTGCCGGCGACAGGGCGAACACTGAAGCTTTCTTT	CAGDRANTEAFF